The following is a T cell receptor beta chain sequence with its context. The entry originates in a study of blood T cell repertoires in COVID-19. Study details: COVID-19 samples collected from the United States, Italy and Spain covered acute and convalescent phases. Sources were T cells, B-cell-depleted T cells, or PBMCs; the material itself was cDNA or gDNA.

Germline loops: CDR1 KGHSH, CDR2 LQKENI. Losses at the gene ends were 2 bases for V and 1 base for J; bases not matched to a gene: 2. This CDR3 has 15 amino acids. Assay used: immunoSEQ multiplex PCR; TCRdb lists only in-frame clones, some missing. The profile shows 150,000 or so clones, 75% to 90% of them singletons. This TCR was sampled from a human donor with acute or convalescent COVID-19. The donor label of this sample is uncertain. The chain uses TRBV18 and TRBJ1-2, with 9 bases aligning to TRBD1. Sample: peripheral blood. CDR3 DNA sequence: TGTGCCAGCTCACCATCGACAGGGGGTAACTATGGCTACACCTTC. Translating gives CASSPSTGGNYGYTF. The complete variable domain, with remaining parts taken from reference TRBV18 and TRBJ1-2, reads NAGVMQNPRHLVRRRGQEARLRCSPMKGHSHVYWYRQLPEEGLKFMVYLQKENIIDESGMPKERFSAEFPKEGPSILRIQQVVRGDSAAYFCASSPSTGGNYGYTFGSGTRLTVV.